Sequencing of this T cell receptor (beta chain) was carried out in a study of OX40 agonist ivuxolimab in advanced cancers. Study context: As their treatment, patients were administered ivuxolimab, an agonistic anti-OX40 (CD134) antibody. The patients received ivuxolimab by intravenous route every 2 weeks at 0.01 to 10 mg/kg. Patients assigned to dose escalation were diagnosed with hepatocellular carcinoma, melanoma, renal cell or head and neck cancer. Study observations and caveats: At 0.1 to 3.0 mg/kg and by week 6, clonal expansion occurred in CD4+ and CD8+ blood T cells.

This clone has only a few counts. Its antigen remains unknown. Germline CDR1 SGHNT, CDR2 YYREEE (reference sequence). V lost 2 bases to trimming and J lost 7 bases, with 12 bases between them. The CDR3 is 13 residues long. This table comes from immunoSEQ multiplex PCR, and its TCRdb copy is limited to in-frame clones, with some not included. Counted here are roughly 66,000 clones, 83% occurring once; the ten biggest clones make up 2% to 2.5%. The receptor was isolated from an adult with an advanced solid tumor such as melanoma, head and neck, liver or kidney cancer. The V and J genes are TRBV5-4 and TRBJ1-1; no reliable D call. The material was CD4+ or CD8+ T cells sorted from blood, obtained in a trial of the OX40 agonist ivuxolimab. CDR3 nucleotide sequence: TGTGCCAGCAGCTTTAAATTCGGGAGTGAAGCTTTCTTT. Translation gives CASSFKFGSEAFF.